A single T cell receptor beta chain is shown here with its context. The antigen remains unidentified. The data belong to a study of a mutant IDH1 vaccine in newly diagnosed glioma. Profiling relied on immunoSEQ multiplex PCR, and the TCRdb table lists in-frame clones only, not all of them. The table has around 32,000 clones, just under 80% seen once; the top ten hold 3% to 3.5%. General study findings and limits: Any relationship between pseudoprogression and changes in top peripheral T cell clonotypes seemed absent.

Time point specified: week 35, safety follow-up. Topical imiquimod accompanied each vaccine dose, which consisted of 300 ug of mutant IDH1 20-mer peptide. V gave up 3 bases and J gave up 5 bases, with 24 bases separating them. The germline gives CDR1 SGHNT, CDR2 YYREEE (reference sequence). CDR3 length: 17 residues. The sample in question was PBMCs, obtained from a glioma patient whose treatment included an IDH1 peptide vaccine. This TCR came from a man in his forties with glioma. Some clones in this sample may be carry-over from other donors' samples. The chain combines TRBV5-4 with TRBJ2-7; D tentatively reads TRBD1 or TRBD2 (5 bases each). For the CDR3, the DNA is TGTGCCAGCAGCTCGGGGCGGAACCGGGACCTAGCTGACGAGCAGTACTTC. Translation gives CASSSGRNRDLADEQYF.